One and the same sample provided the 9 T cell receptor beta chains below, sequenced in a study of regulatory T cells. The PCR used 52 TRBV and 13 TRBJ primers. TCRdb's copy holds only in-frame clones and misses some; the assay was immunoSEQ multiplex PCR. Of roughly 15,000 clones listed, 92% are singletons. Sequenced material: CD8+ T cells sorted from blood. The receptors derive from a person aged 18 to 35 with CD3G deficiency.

CDR3 bases: TGCAGTGCTAGGGACAGCCTCGAGCAGTACTTC. Translating gives CSARDSLEQYF. The rearrangement uses TRBV20-1 and TRBJ2-7; possible D gene TRBD1, 6 bases. V was pared by 3 bases and J by 6 bases, with 9 bases between. Germline CDR1 DFQATT, CDR2 SNEGSKA (reference sequence). There are 11 residues in the CDR3.

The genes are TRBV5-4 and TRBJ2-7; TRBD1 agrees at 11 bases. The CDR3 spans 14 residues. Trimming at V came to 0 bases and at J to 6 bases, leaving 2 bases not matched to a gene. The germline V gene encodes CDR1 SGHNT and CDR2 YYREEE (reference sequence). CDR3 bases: TGTGCCAGCAGCTTGGCCGGGACAGGGGGCGAGCAGTACGTC. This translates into CASSLAGTGGEQYV.

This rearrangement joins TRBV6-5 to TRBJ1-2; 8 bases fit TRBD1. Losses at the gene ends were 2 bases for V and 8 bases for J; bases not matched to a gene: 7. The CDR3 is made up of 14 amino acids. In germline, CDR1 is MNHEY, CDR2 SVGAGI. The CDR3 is CASSYLQGAPGYTF. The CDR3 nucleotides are TGTGCCAGCAGTTACCTCCAGGGGGCGCCAGGCTACACCTTC.

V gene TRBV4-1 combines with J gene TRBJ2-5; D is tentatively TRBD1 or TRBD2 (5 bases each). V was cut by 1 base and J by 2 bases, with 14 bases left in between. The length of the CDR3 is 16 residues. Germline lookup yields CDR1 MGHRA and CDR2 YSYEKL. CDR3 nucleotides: TGCGCCAGCAGCCAAGGGGGCGGGCCCGTTCAAGAGACCCAGTACTTC. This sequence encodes CASSQGGGPVQETQYF.

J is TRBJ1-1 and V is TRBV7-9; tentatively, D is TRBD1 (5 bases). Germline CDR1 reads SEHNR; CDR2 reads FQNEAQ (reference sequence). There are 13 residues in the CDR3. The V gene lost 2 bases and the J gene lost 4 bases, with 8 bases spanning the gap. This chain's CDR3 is CASSLPGSTEAFF. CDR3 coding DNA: TGTGCCAGCAGCTTACCAGGGAGCACTGAAGCTTTCTTT.

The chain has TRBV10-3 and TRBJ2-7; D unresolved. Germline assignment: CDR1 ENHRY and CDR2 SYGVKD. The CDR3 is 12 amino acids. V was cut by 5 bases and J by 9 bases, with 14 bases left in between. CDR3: CAISNGNTPQYF. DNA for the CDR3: TGTGCCATCAGTAATGGAAATACACCGCAGTACTTC.

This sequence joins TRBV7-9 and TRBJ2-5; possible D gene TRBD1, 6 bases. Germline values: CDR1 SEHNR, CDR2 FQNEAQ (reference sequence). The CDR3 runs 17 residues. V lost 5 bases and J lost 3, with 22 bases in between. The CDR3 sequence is CASSPKLPKRTEETQYF. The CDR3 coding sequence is TGTGCCAGCAGCCCGAAGTTGCCAAAAAGGACAGAAGAGACCCAGTACTTC.

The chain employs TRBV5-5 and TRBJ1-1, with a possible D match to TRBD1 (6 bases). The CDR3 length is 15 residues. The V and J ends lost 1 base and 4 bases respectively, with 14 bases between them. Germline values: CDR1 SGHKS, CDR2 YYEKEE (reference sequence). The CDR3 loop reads CASSLWDNAVTEAFF. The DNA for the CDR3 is TGTGCCAGCAGCTTGTGGGACAACGCGGTCACTGAAGCTTTCTTT.

CDR3 coding DNA: TGTGCCAGCAGCCCGTGGGGTCTCTATGGCTACACCTTC. This encodes CASSPWGLYGYTF. The chain combines TRBV28 with TRBJ1-2, with D unresolved. Looked up from germline, CDR1 is MDHEN and CDR2 is SYDVKM. CDR3 length equals 13 residues. The V end lost 6 bases, the J end lost 4 bases, and 12 bases lay between the germline ends.